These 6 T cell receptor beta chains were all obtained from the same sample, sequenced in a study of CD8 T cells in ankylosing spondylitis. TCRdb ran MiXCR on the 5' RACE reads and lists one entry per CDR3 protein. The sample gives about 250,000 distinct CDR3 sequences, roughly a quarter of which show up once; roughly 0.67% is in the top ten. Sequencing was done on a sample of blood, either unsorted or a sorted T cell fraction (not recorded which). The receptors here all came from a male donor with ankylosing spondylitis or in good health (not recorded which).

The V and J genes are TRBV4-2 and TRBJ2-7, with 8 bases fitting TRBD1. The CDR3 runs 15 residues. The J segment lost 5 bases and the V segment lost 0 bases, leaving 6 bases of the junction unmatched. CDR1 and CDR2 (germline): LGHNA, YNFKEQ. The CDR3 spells CASSQDWQGADEQYF. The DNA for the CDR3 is TGTGCCAGCAGCCAAGATTGGCAGGGGGCAGACGAGCAGTACTTC.

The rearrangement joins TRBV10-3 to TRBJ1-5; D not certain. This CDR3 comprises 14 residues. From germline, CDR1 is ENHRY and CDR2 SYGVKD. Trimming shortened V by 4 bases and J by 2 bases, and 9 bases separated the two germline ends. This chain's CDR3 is CAISAPGGNQPQHF. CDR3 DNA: TGTGCCATCAGTGCCCCAGGAGGCAATCAGCCCCAGCATTTT.

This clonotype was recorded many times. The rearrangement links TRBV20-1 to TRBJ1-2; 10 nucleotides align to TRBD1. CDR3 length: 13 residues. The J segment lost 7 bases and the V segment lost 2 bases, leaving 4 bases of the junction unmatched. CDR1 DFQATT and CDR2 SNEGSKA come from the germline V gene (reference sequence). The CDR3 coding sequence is TGCAGTGCTAGACGGGACAGGGGTGGTGGCTACACCTTC. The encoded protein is CSARRDRGGGYTF.

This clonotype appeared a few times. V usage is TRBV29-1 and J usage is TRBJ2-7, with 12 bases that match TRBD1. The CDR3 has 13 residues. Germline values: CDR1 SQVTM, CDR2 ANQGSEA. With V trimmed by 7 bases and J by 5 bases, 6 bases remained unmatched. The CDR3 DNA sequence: TGCAGCGGCTGGGACAGGGGGCTCGACGAGCAGTACTTC. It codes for CSGWDRGLDEQYF.

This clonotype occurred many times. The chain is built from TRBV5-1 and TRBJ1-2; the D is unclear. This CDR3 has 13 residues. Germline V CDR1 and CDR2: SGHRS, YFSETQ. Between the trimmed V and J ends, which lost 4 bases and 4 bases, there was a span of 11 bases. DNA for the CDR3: TGCGCCAGCAGCGTTGGACGGGGCTATGGCTACACCTTC. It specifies CASSVGRGYGYTF. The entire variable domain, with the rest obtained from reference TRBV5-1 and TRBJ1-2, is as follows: KAGVTQTPRYLIKTRGQQVTLSCSPISGHRSVSWYQQTPGQGLQFLFEYFSETQRNKGNFPGRFSGRQFSNSRSEMNVSTLELGDSALYLCASSVGRGYGYTFGSGTRLTVV.

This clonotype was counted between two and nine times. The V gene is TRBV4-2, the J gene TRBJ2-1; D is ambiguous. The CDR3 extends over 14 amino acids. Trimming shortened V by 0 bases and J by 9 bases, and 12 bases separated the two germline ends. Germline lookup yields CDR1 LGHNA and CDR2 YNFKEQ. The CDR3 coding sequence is TGTGCCAGCAGCCAAGATACCAGCCGAGGTGAGCAGTTCTTC. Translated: CASSQDTSRGEQFF.